This TCR beta chain appears in the sequencing data of a study of blood T cell repertoires in COVID-19. TCRdb keeps only in-frame clones here, not all; method: immunoSEQ multiplex PCR. This sample yields hundreds of thousands of clones, of which over 75% are seen a single time; 2% to 2.5% belongs to the top ten. The Seattle site enrolled patients during active infection and followed them longitudinally. Germline values: CDR1 LGHDT, CDR2 YNNKEL (reference sequence). V was pared by 0 bases and J by 4 bases, with 10 bases between. The CDR3 spans 15 residues. This receptor was obtained from a woman aged 60 to 75 with COVID-19, enrolled during active disease. Sequenced input: peripheral blood. The chain links TRBV3-1 (or the pseudogene TRBV3-2) to TRBJ1-5; D uncertain. The CDR3 is CASSQEGAGNQPQHF. The CDR3 DNA reads TGTGCCAGCAGCCAAGAGGGCGCAGGAAATCAGCCCCAGCATTTT.